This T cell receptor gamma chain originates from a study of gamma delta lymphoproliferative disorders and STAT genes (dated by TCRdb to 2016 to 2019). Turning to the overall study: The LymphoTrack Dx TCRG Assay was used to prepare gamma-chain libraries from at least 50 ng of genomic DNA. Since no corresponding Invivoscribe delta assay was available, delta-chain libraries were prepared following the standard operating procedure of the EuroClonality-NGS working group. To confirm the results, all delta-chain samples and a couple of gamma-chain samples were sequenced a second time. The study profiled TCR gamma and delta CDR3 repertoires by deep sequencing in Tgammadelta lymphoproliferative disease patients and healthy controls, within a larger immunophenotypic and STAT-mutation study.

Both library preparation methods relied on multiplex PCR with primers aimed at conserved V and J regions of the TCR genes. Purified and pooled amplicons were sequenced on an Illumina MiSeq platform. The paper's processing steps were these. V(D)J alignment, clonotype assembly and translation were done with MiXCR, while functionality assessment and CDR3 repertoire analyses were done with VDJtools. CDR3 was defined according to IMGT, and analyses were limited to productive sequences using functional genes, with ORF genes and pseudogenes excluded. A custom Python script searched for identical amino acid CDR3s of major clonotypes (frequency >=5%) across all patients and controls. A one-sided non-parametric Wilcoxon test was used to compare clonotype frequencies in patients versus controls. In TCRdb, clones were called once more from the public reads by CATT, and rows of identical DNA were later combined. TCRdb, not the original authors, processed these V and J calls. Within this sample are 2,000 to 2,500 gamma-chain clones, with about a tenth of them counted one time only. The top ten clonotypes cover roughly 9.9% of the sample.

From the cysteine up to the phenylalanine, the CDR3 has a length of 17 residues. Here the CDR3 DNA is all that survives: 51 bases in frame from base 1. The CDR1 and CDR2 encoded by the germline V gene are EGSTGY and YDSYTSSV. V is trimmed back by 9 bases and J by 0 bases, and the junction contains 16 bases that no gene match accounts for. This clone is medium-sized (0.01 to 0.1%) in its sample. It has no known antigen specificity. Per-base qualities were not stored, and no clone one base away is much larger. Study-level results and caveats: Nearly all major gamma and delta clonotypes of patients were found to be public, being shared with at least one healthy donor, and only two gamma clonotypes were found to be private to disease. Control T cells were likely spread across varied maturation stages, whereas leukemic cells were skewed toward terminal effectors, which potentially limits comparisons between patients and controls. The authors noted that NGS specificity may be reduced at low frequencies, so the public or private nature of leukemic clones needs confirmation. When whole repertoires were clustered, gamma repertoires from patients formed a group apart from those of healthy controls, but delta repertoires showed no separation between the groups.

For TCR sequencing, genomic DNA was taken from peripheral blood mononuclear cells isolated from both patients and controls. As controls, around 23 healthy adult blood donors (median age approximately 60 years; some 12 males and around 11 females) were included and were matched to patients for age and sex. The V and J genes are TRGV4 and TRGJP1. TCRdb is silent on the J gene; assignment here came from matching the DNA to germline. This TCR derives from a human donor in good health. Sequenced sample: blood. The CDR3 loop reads CATTKTSSYTTGWFKIF. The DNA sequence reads TGTGCCACCACGAAAACCTCATCATATACCACTGGTTGGTTCAAGATATTT.